This T cell receptor beta chain stems from a study of identical twins (dated by TCRdb to the mid-2010s). A note on the overall study: TCR alpha and beta repertoires from monozygotic twins, unrelated adults of various ages and cord blood were deep-sequenced to test whether fetal clonotypes persist. To rule out contamination, replicate twin experiments were performed at different times with different library preparation protocols.

This clonotype was seen a handful of times. Its recognized antigen is unknown. No much larger clone exists at a distance of one base, and base qualities are not known. The library came from 5' RACE. Sequencing relied on an Illumina HiSeq 2000. Template switching introduced a universal primer binding site; the final cDNA contained a unique molecular identifier, enabling accurate counting of TCR cDNA molecules. Specific primers in the conserved constant-segment region were used to synthesize first-strand cDNA for TCR alpha and beta chains. To control for contamination, every cDNA library carried two barcodes: a SMART-Mk sample barcode plus Illumina barcodes. TruSeq adapter sequences along with Illumina sample barcodes were introduced in two successive PCR steps. Sequencing of the TCR alpha and beta cDNA libraries was done on the Illumina HiSeq platform using custom primers. The authors processed their data as follows. Raw reads were processed with MiGEC to extract unique molecular identifiers, and MiXCR was used to determine CDR3 positions. Recombination models were inferred per individual with the repgenHMM and IGoR tools using an EM algorithm. Shared clonotypes were analyzed with the tcR package in R, and sharing was normalized by the product of cloneset sizes. To study raw recombination without the effects of thymic and clonal selection, out-of-frame nonproductive sequences were analyzed. Through fastp at Q25 and MiXCR, TCRdb rebuilt clones from the public reads, retaining in-frame beta chains. Rows with a matching CDR3 protein are joined into one entry that keeps the most common DNA and genes. In this record, the V and J calls reflect TCRdb's handling and not the investigators' own analysis. A total of 210,000 or so distinct CDR3 sequences appear in this sample, roughly 15% of them only once. The ten biggest clones cover 40% to 45% of the sample.

Every donor in the study was a healthy Caucasian. The twin cohort comprised three pairs of female monozygotic twins, all aged roughly 18 to 30 years. Positive isolation kits from Invitrogen were used to isolate CD4+ and CD8+ T cell populations. The germline V gene (reference sequence) specifies SGHKS as CDR1 and YYEKEE as CDR2. The CDR3 numbers 12 residues from cysteine through phenylalanine. Only the CDR3 DNA is retained, 36 bases long and in frame from the first base. V drops 0 bases and J drops 9 bases, leaving 7 bases in between. What the research found in general, with its limitations: Because the same donors could not be followed over many years, the conclusions depended on cross-sectional statistical analysis. Invariant T cells such as MAIT and iNKT could partly confound zero-insertion analyses, although diverse VJ usage argued against such confounding for most clonotypes. Abundant cord blood beta clonotypes had fewer insertions, young adult naive repertoires showed a similar but weaker trend, and memory repertoires showed no such trend. Compared with coincidental sharing between unrelated individuals, out-of-frame TCR alpha sequences shared between twins had an excess of sequences with low generation probability. Recombination models systematically underestimated out-of-frame TCR alpha sharing in monozygotic twins but agreed with sharing between unrelated individuals. The excess sharing between twins in beta out-of-frame sequences was weaker because fewer shared sequences reduced the signal-to-noise ratio.

The sample was also reused in another study, on T cells expressing NK-cell markers. The second publication reports: About eight donors provided sorted CD3+CD56+NKG2C+, CD3+CD56+NKG2C- and CD3+CD56-NKG2C+ T-cell subsets, whose TCR beta-chain repertoires were profiled. Among the eight sequenced donors, only one was HCMV-seronegative, while the other seven were HCMV-seropositive. In several experiments an anti-gammadeltaTCR antibody was added to restrict sorting to alphabetaTCR-expressing T cells. In six or seven donors, the dominant CD3+CD56+NKG2C+ clonotypes ranked among the top 10 CD8+ clonotypes, making up roughly 1.0-7.0% of CD8+ T cells. Those dominant clonotypes were again the most abundant among CD3+CD56-NKG2C+ cells in a handful of donors, at about 25-60.1%. Whether the expanded NKG2C-expressing T cell clones were specific for HCMV antigens was left unclear. Randomly selected healthy volunteers, three men and five women, were used as the eight sequenced donors. HCMV serostatus was determined by detecting HCMV-specific IgG in serum with a commercial ELISA kit. MIGEC handled demultiplexing of the reads and grouping by UMI, while MiTCR was used to assemble and quantify clonotypes. To exclude erroneous sequences, any TCR cDNA sequence not supported by at least two reads was discarded. The tcR package was used for downstream repertoire analysis, and clonotypes were matched between fractions using CDR3 nucleotide sequence together with V segment. VDJmatch was used to annotate antigen specificity against VDJdb, with one amino acid substitution in CDR3 allowed.

Recombination joined TRBV5-5 with TRBJ2-1, and possibly TRBD2, on 5 matching bases. The origin of this receptor is a woman between 18 and 29 years old in good health. The specimen was CD8+ T cells sorted from blood. The DNA is TGTGCCAGCAGCTTGGCGGCGGGTGAGCAGTTCTTC. Translated, this is CASSLAAGEQFF. Full variable domain (CDR3 extended with the reference TRBV5-5 and TRBJ2-1 proteins): DAGVTQSPTHLIKTRGQQVTLRCSPISGHKSVSWYQQVLGQGPQFIFQYYEKEERGRGNFPDRFSARQFPNYSSELNVNALLLGDSALYLCASSLAAGEQFFGPGTRLTVL.